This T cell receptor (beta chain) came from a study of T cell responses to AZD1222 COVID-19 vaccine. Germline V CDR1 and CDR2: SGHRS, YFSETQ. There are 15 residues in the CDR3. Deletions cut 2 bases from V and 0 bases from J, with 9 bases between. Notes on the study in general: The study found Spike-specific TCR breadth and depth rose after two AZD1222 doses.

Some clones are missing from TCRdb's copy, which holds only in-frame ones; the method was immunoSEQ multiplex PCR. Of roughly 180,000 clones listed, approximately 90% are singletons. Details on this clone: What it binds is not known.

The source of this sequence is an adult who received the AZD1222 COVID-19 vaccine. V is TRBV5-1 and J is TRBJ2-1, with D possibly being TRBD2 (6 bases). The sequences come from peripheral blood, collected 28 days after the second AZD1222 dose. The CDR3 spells CASSFRESSYNEQFF. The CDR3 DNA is TGCGCCAGCAGCTTTCGGGAGAGCTCCTACAATGAGCAGTTCTTC. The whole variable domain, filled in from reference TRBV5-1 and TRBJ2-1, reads KAGVTQTPRYLIKTRGQQVTLSCSPISGHRSVSWYQQTPGQGLQFLFEYFSETQRNKGNFPGRFSGRQFSNSRSEMNVSTLELGDSALYLCASSFRESSYNEQFFGPGTRLTVL.